This T cell receptor (beta chain) derives from a study of T cells in Graves' hyperthyroidism and ophthalmopathy. Study information: Any treatment followed the collection of peripheral blood at initial diagnosis.

Disease duration was under 3 months in the ophthalmopathy patients, who also had a Clinical Activity Score of at least 3 and a NOSPECS grade of at least 4. Germline V CDR1 and CDR2: DFQATT, SNEGSKA (reference sequence). The V gene end was trimmed by 3 bases and the J gene end by 5 bases; junction bases not matched to a gene: 10. The CDR3 runs to 15 residues. There were TCR beta CDR3 regions amplified from RNA transcripts. An initial round of RT-PCR targeting the TCR CDR3 relied on the HTBI primer set. MiXCR, applied by TCRdb to the multiplex PCR reads, yields one record per CDR3 protein. Of some 350,000 distinct CDR3 sequences listed, roughly 15% are singletons. The sample holds a few counts of this clonotype.

Input material: blood. The sequence was collected from an older woman with Graves' ophthalmopathy. V gene TRBV20-1 combines with J gene TRBJ2-3; 8 nucleotides line up with TRBD2. DNA of the CDR3: TGCAGTGCTAGGGATGGACTAGCTTGGGGAGATACGCAGTATTTT. Translating gives CSARDGLAWGDTQYF.